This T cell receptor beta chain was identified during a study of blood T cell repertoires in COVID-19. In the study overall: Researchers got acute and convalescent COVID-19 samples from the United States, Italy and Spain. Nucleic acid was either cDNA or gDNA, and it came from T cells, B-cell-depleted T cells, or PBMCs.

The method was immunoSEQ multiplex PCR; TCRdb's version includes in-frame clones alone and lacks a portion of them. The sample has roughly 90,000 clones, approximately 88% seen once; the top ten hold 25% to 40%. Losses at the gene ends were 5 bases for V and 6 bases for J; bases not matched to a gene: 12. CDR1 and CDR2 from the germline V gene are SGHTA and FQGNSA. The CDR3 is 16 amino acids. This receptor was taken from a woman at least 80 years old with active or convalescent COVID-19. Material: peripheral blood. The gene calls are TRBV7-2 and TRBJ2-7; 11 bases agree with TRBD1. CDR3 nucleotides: TGTGCCAGCAGCCCACGGACAGGGGGCCTTTTACTCGAGCAGTACTTC. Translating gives CASSPRTGGLLLEQYF.